What follows are 29 T cell receptor beta chains derived from one specimen sequenced in a study of human T cells and chemical hapten exposure. Each CDR3 protein is one row after TCRdb ran MiXCR on the RACE reads. The data show about 84,000 distinct CDR3 sequences, 10% to 13% seen once. The time point: patch test 3, about 24 weeks after DPC sensitization. Regarding treatment: therapeutic diphenylcyclopropenone sensitization with weekly scalp DPC. Sequencing used whole blood, obtained in connection with sensitization to the hapten diphenylcyclopropenone (DPC). The receptors here all came from a woman aged 50 to 60 with alopecia areata. Some clones in this sample may be carry-over from other donors' samples.

This clonotype came up many times. The rearrangement uses TRBV4-2 and TRBJ2-7; D is perhaps TRBD1 (5 bases). Trimming cost V 0 bases and J 9 bases, with 21 bases left between them. Germline loops: CDR1 LGHNA, CDR2 YNFKEQ. This CDR3 has 16 residues. CDR3 protein: CASSQDLGQGTAVQYF. DNA of the CDR3: TGTGCCAGCAGCCAAGATCTAGGGCAGGGAACCGCCGTGCAGTACTTC.

This clonotype was observed many times. The gene calls are TRBV11-2 and TRBJ2-1; no definite D call. Trimming left V 5 bases short and J 1 base short, with 15 bases between. This CDR3 contains 16 residues. Germline V gene lookup returns CDR1 SGHAT and CDR2 FQNNGV. This CDR3 reads CASSASGGPSYNEQFF. DNA of the CDR3: TGTGCCAGCAGCGCATCAGGCGGCCCTTCCTACAATGAGCAGTTCTTC.

The gene calls are TRBV11-2 and TRBJ2-6; perhaps TRBD2 as D (5 bases). The CDR3 totals 18 residues. V was shortened by 1 base and J by 0 bases, with 13 bases between the two germline ends. CDR1 SGHAT and CDR2 FQNNGV come from the germline V gene. CDR3 DNA: TGTGCCAGCAGCTTAGGACCGCGGGTCCGCTCTGGGGCCAACGTCCTGACTTTC. This codes for CASSLGPRVRSGANVLTF.

This clonotype was detected only a few times. The chain recombines TRBV7-8 with TRBJ1-2, with D unclear. V was clipped by 5 bases and J by 13 bases, with 17 bases between them. Per the germline V gene, CDR1 is SGHVS and CDR2 is FQNEAQ. The length of the CDR3 is 12 residues. CDR3 sequence (DNA): TGTGCCAGCAGCCTAGACACTTCATCGGGCACCTTC. This sequence encodes CASSLDTSSGTF.

This clonotype has more than one count but fewer than ten. The chain has TRBV6-1 and TRBJ2-7; D assignment may be TRBD1 or TRBD2 (7 bases each). The V end lost 5 bases, the J end lost 6 bases, and 17 bases lay between the germline ends. The CDR3 contains 14 residues. CDR1 and CDR2 from the germline V gene are MNHNS and SASEGT. DNA of the CDR3: TGTGCCAGCAGTCCAGACAGGGAGGGGGGCGAGCAGTACTTC. Its translation: CASSPDREGGEQYF.

The table lists this clonotype with many counts. The rearrangement uses TRBV2 and TRBJ2-3, with D hard to call. Germline CDR1 is SNHLY and CDR2 is FYNNEI. Between the trimmed V and J ends, which lost 6 bases and 0 bases, there was a span of 4 bases. The CDR3 is 12 amino acids. The CDR3 loop reads CASRESTDTQYF. For the CDR3, the DNA is TGTGCCAGCAGAGAAAGCACAGATACGCAGTATTTT. Based on the CDR3 plus reference TRBV2 and TRBJ2-3, the full variable domain is EPEVTQTPSHQVTQMGQEVILRCVPISNHLYFYWYRQILGQKVEFLVSFYNNEISEKSEIFDDQFSVERPDGSNFTLKIRSTKLEDSAMYFCASRESTDTQYFGPGTRLTVL.

The V call is TRBV9, the J call TRBJ2-1; TRBD2 matches 9 bases. CDR1 is SGDLS, CDR2 YYNGEE, per germline. The J segment lost 10 bases and the V segment lost 4 bases, leaving 18 bases of the junction unmatched. The CDR3 spans 17 residues. The CDR3 is CASSFLEVAGVVGEQFF. The DNA for the CDR3 is TGTGCCAGCAGCTTCCTGGAAGTAGCGGGAGTAGTCGGAGAGCAGTTCTTC.

This chain joins TRBV5-1 and TRBJ2-1; TRBD1 agrees at 7 bases. V trimming: 0 bases; J trimming: 10 bases; junction bases outside the gene matches: 4. There are 13 residues in the CDR3. CDR1 is SGHRS, CDR2 YFSETQ, per germline. CDR3 protein: CASSLEGAREQFF. CDR3 coding DNA: TGCGCCAGCAGCTTGGAGGGGGCGAGGGAGCAGTTCTTC.

The table lists this clonotype with many counts. V and J are TRBV7-3 and TRBJ2-7; perhaps D is TRBD1 or TRBD2 (5 bases each). The CDR3 spans 13 residues. Trimming removed 4 bases at V and 6 bases at J, with 13 bases between. Germline V lookup: CDR1 SGHTA, CDR2 FQGTGA. The DNA of the CDR3 is TGTGCCAGCAGCTACGAGGGGTTTGGCGAGCAGTACTTC. Translating it yields CASSYEGFGEQYF.

This clonotype was observed a handful of times. The rearrangement links TRBV12-3 or TRBV12-4 to TRBJ1-1; D not certain. V lost 3 bases and J lost 1, with 9 bases in between. The CDR3 runs to 14 residues. The CDR3 spells CASSFRGSNTEAFF. The CDR3 DNA follows: TGTGCCAGCAGTTTTCGTGGGTCGAACACTGAAGCTTTCTTT.

This clonotype was recorded many times. J is TRBJ2-7 and V is TRBV5-1, with D hard to call. Germline values: CDR1 SGHRS, CDR2 YFSETQ. The germline V and J ends were trimmed by 0 bases and 2 bases, with 6 bases remaining between them. This CDR3 has 13 amino acids. The DNA of the CDR3 is TGCGCCAGCAGCTTGGCACCTACCTACGAGCAGTACTTC. Amino acid sequence: CASSLAPTYEQYF.

This clonotype has only a few counts. The J gene is TRBJ2-5, the V gene TRBV11-2; 8 positions match TRBD2. Trimming removed 2 bases from V and 2 bases from J; junction bases left unmatched: 4. Germline assignment: CDR1 SGHAT and CDR2 FQNNGV. The CDR3 is 15 residues long. CDR3 sequence reads: CASSLTGRGQETQYF. In DNA form, the CDR3 reads TGTGCCAGCAGCTTAACCGGGAGGGGGCAAGAGACCCAGTACTTC.

The gene calls are TRBV23-1 and TRBJ1-5; no firm D call. TRBV23-1 belongs to the ORF category, with a function that is uncertain. V lost 11 bases and J 4 bases, leaving 12 bases between the germline ends. The CDR3 contains 12 residues. CDR3 sequence reads: CAGQLGNQPQHF. The CDR3 nucleotides read TGCGCCGGGCAACTAGGGAATCAGCCCCAGCATTTT.

This clonotype was observed many times. CDR3 sequence reads: CASSLRTGGLTGELFF. The DNA of the CDR3 is TGTGCCAGCAGCTTGCGGACTGGGGGGCTCACCGGGGAGCTGTTTTTT. The chain has TRBV7-6 and TRBJ2-2; possibly TRBD1 or TRBD2 for D (6 bases each). From germline, CDR1 is SGHVS and CDR2 FNYEAQ. With 3 bases removed from V and 4 bases from J, the gap between germline ends came to 15 bases. There are 16 residues in the CDR3. Looking up the rest from reference TRBV7-6 and TRBJ2-2 gives the full variable domain: GAGVSQSPRYKVTKRGQDVALRCDPISGHVSLYWYRQALGQGPEFLTYFNYEAQQDKSGLPNDRFSAERPEGSISTLTIQRTEQRDSAMYRCASSLRTGGLTGELFFGEGSRLTVL.

The gene calls are TRBV5-1 and TRBJ1-6; D not certain. V was pared by 0 bases and J by 7 bases, with 11 bases between. The CDR3 totals 15 residues. CDR1 SGHRS and CDR2 YFSETQ come from the germline V gene. The CDR3: CASSLDGYENSPLHF. The CDR3 bases are TGCGCCAGCAGCTTGGACGGGTATGAAAATTCACCCCTCCACTTT.

This clonotype has a count of ten or more. The chain is built from TRBV5-1 and TRBJ2-2; perhaps TRBD1 as D (5 bases). V lost 2 bases and J lost 4, with 9 bases in between. This CDR3 is built from 14 residues. The germline gives CDR1 SGHRS, CDR2 YFSETQ. The CDR3 spells CASSLGALTGELFF. The CDR3 DNA follows: TGCGCCAGCAGCTTAGGGGCCCTCACCGGGGAGCTGTTTTTT.

This clonotype showed up just a few times. The chain joins TRBV30 to TRBJ2-1, with 8 bases aligning to TRBD1. The CDR3 is 14 residues long. V lost 4 bases to trimming and J lost 9 bases; unmatched junction nucleotides: 11. The germline V gene encodes CDR1 GTSNPN and CDR2 SVGIG (reference sequence). CDR3 amino acids: CAWNYWDRRREQFF. DNA of the CDR3: TGTGCCTGGAATTACTGGGACAGGAGGCGTGAGCAGTTCTTC.

This clonotype showed up just a few times. The chain joins TRBV10-3 to TRBJ1-2; a possible D gene is TRBD1 (5 bases). The CDR3 runs 13 residues. Germline-derived CDR1 and CDR2 are ENHRY and SYGVKD. V lost 5 bases to trimming and J lost 10 bases, with 17 bases between them. CDR3 sequence (DNA): TGTGCCATCAGTCCCTTCAGCAGGGAGCCCTACACCTTC. Translating gives CAISPFSREPYTF.

This clonotype was counted at least ten times. V is TRBV6-6 and J is TRBJ2-5; 9 nucleotides match TRBD2. The CDR3 contains 16 residues. The J segment lost 7 bases and the V segment lost 6 bases, leaving 15 bases of the junction unmatched. Germline assignment: CDR1 MNHNY and CDR2 SVGAGI (reference sequence). The CDR3: CASRPRAGLAGGTQYF. CDR3 nucleotide sequence: TGTGCCAGCAGACCTCGGGCGGGACTAGCTGGGGGGACCCAGTACTTC.

This clonotype was seen a few times. J is TRBJ1-4 and V is TRBV7-2; tentatively, D is TRBD1 (5 bases). There are 15 residues in the CDR3. Germline V CDR1 and CDR2: SGHTA, FQGNSA. V was clipped by 6 bases and J by 2 bases, with 13 bases between them. The CDR3 DNA follows: TGTGCCAGCAGGTTCCTCGGGGCCACTAATGAAAAACTGTTTTTT. As protein: CASRFLGATNEKLFF.

On this clonotype: Possible read error: a much larger clone is one base away. This sequence joins TRBV7-8 and TRBJ2-7; D uncertain. The CDR3 consists of 14 residues. The V gene's germline CDR1 is SGHVS and CDR2 FQNEAQ. The V end was cut by 6 bases, the J end by 2 bases, with 14 bases between. The DNA for the CDR3 is TGTGCCAGCAGACAACTTGGGCAGACCTACGAGCAGTACTTC. This sequence encodes CASRQLGQTYEQYF.

This chain joins TRBV29-1 and TRBJ1-2; D not resolved. CDR1 is SQVTM, CDR2 ANQGSEA, per germline. This CDR3 is built from 10 residues. Trimming shortened V by 3 bases and J by 8 bases, and 7 bases separated the two germline ends. DNA for the CDR3: TGCAGCGTTGATCACCGAGGCTACACCTTC. This sequence encodes CSVDHRGYTF.

This clonotype was detected a few times. This chain joins TRBV4-3 and TRBJ2-7, with D perhaps TRBD2 (5 bases). CDR1 is LGHNA and CDR2 is YSLEER in the germline V gene. CDR3 length equals 15 residues. Trimming stripped 0 bases from V and 0 bases from J, with 9 bases between. CDR3 sequence reads: CASSQDGGSSYEQYF. The CDR3 DNA reads TGCGCCAGCAGCCAAGATGGAGGTAGCTCCTACGAGCAGTACTTC.

This clonotype was recorded many times. The CDR3 here is CASSPITANEQFF. CDR3 in DNA: TGTGCCAGCAGTCCGATCACGGCCAATGAGCAGTTCTTC. The rearrangement links TRBV27 to TRBJ2-1; D gene uncertain. V lost 5 bases and J lost 6, with 11 bases in between. The CDR3 has 13 amino acids. The germline CDR1 and CDR2 sequences are MNHEY and SMNVEV (reference sequence).

To note about this clonotype: A read error may explain this, as a much larger clone is one base away. CDR3 DNA: TGTGCCAGCAGCGCGGGGGACAACTCTGGAACCACCATATATTTT. Residues: CASSAGDNSGTTIYF. The chain combines TRBV9 with TRBJ1-3; D may be TRBD1 (6 bases). The CDR3 is 15 amino acids. Germline CDR1 reads SGDLS; CDR2 reads YYNGEE.

With regard to this clonotype: Possible read error: a much larger clone is one base away. This chain links TRBV3-1 with TRBJ2-1; 9 bases are a match to TRBD1. Germline CDR1 is LGHDT and CDR2 is YNNKEL (reference sequence). CDR3 length equals 16 residues. The CDR3 loop reads CASSLLRTGVDNEHFF. CDR3 DNA sequence: TGTGCCAGCAGCCTCCTAAGGACAGGGGTGGACAATGAGCATTTCTTC.

This clonotype has a handful of counts. The V gene is TRBV5-6, the J gene TRBJ1-1; no clear D gene. V lost 0 bases and J 3 bases, leaving 15 bases between the germline ends. This CDR3 contains 16 residues. Germline V CDR1 and CDR2: SGHDT, YYEEEE. The chain's CDR3 is CASSLAPGQGYTEAFF. The CDR3 nucleotides are TGTGCCAGCAGCTTGGCCCCGGGCCAAGGTTACACTGAAGCTTTCTTT.

This rearrangement joins TRBV5-4 to TRBJ2-7; D is unclear. This CDR3 is built from 15 residues. CDR1 SGHNT and CDR2 YYREEE come from the germline V gene (reference sequence). V lost 4 bases and J 5 bases, leaving 19 bases between the germline ends. CDR3 sequence (DNA): TGTGCCAGCAGCCCTTGTTTTGGTTGTGTTGACGAGCAGTACTTC. Translating it yields CASSPCFGCVDEQYF.

This clonotype occurred a few times. The chain employs TRBV6-2 or TRBV6-3 and TRBJ2-1; TRBD1 agrees at 7 bases. V shed 8 bases, J shed 2 bases, and the junction held 9 bases outside the gene matches. CDR1 is MNHEY, CDR2 SVGEGT, per germline. This CDR3 has 15 amino acids. The CDR3 coding sequence is TGTGCCAGCGGCTATGCAGGGGGTACCTACAATGAGCAGTTCTTC. Its protein is CASGYAGGTYNEQFF.